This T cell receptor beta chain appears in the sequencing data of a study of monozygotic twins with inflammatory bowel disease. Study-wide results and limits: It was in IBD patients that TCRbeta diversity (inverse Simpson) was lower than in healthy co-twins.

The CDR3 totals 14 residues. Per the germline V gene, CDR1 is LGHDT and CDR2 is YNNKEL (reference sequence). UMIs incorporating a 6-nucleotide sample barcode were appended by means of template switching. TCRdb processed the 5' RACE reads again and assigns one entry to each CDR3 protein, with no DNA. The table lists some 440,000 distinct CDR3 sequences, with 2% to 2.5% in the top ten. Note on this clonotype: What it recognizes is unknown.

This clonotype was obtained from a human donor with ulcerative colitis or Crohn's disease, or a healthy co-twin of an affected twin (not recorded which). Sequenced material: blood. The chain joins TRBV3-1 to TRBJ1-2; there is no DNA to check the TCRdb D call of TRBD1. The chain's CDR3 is CASSQAGDPYGYTF.